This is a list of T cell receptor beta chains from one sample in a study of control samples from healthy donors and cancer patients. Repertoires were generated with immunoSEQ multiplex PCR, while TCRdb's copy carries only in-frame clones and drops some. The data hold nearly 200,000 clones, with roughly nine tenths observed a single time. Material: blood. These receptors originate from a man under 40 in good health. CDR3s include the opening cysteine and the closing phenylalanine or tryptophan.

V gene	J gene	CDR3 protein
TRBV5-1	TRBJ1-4	CASSQGNPNEKLFF
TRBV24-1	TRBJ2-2	CATSDFTGELFF
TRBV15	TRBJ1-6	CATSRDRGSYSPLHF
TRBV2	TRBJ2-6	CASSFGSGANVLTF
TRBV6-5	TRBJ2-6	CASSLGTGANVLTF
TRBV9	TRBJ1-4	CASSGSATNEKLFF
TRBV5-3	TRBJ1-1	CARRWDRGNTEAFF
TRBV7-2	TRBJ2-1	CASSFYRGFNNEQFF
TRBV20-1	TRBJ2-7	CSAGSYEQYF
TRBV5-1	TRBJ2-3	CASSATGLSHDTQYF
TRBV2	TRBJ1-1	CASSEALGQGLRDTEAFF
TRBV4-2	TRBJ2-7	CASSQISGGADEQYF
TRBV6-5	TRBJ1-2	CASSPPRGVGGYTF
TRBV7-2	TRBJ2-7	CASSLVSLRLGGLYEQYF
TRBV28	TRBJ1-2	CASTPRGANGYTF
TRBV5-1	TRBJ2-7	CASSSSGTYYEQYF
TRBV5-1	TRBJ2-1	CASGRGSSYNEQFF
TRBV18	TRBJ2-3	CASSPGGDGDTQYF
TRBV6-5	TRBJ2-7	CASSSRGTYEQYF
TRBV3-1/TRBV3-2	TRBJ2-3	CASSQGGSGGSDTQYF
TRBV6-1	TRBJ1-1	CASSERAGAGLGTEAFF
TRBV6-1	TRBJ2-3	CASSEAGGGRHTQYF
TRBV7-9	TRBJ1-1	CASSLGQGDRAFF
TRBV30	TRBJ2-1	CAGSSARDEQFF
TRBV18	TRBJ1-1	CASSPPGVSDTEAFF